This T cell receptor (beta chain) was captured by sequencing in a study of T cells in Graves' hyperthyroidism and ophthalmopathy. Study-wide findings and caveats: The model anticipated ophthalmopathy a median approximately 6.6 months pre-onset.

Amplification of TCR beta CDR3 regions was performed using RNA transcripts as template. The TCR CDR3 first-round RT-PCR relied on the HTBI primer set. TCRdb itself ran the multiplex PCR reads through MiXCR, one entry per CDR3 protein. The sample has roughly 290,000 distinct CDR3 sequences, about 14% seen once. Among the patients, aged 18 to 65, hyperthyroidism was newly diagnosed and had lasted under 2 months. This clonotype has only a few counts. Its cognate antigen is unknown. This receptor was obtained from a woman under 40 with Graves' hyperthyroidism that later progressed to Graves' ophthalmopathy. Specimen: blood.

CDR3 protein: CASSTLTWGSSYEQYF. CDR3 bases: TGTGCCAGCAGCACCTTAACGTGGGGATCAAGCTACGAGCAGTACTTC. The chain carries TRBV7-9 and TRBJ2-7, with D unclear. Per the germline V gene, CDR1 is SEHNR and CDR2 is FQNEAQ (reference sequence). The CDR3 has 16 amino acids. V lost 5 bases to trimming and J lost 3 bases, with 20 bases between them.